This is a list of T cell receptor beta chains from one sample in a study of cytomegalovirus exposure and HLA in healthy donors. TCRdb's table, derived via immunoSEQ multiplex PCR, lists solely in-frame clones and lacks some. Counted here are around 120,000 clones, around two thirds occurring once; the ten biggest clones make up more than 8%. Sequenced: PBMCs. All receptors come from a woman aged 40 to 50 in good health and CMV-seropositive. The CDR3 runs from the conserved cysteine through the conserved F or W. The D gene is left open where the match is weak. Part of the rows lack a size; the others show once, few, many or a class for expanded clones.

>few|.|TRBV11-3|TRBJ1-1
CASSPRRQGVAEAFF
TGTGCCAGCAGCCCCCGACGGCAGGGTGTCGCTGAAGCTTTCTTT
>.|.|TRBV5-1|TRBJ1-1
CASSLGIDRYTEAFF
TGCGCCAGCAGCTTGGGGATCGACAGGTACACTGAAGCTTTCTTT
>.|.|TRBV5-6|TRBJ1-6
CASRLDSRNSPLHF
TGTGCCAGCAGGCTGGACAGTCGAAATTCACCCCTCCACTTT
>.|TRBD1|TRBV2|TRBJ2-5
CASNPDRGQETQYF
TGTGCCAGCAACCCGGACAGGGGCCAAGAGACCCAGTACTTC
>few|.|TRBV6-6|TRBJ2-5
CASSEGWGETQYF
TGTGCCAGCAGCGAGGGTTGGGGAGAGACCCAGTACTTC
>once|.|TRBV9|TRBJ2-7
CASSVGDTYEQYF
TGTGCCAGCAGCGTAGGGGACACCTACGAGCAGTACTTC
>.|TRBD1|TRBV18|TRBJ2-1
CASSPGTGVLGEQFF
TGTGCCAGCTCACCCGGGACAGGGGTACTTGGTGAGCAGTTCTTC
>.|TRBD1|TRBV27|TRBJ1-3
CASSPDRVSGNTIYF
TGTGCCAGCAGTCCCGACAGGGTATCCGGAAACACCATATATTTT
>.|TRBD2|TRBV6-1|TRBJ2-1
CASTHALAGLNEQFF
TGTGCCAGCACTCACGCACTAGCGGGATTAAATGAGCAGTTCTTC
>once|.|TRBV5-1|TRBJ2-1
CASKLSGLDNEQFF
TGCGCCAGCAAACTAAGCGGGCTTGACAATGAGCAGTTCTTC
>.|TRBD2|TRBV7-6|TRBJ2-1
CASSLGTRGRVYNEQFF
TGTGCCAGCAGCTTAGGGACTCGAGGGAGGGTCTACAATGAGCAGTTCTTC
>.|TRBD1|TRBV19|TRBJ2-5
CASSSGTGTPETQYF
TGTGCCAGTAGTAGTGGGACAGGCACACCAGAGACCCAGTACTTC
>once|.|TRBV19|TRBJ1-5
CASTPLLSNQPQHF
TGTGCCAGTACCCCCCTCTTATCCAATCAGCCCCAGCATTTT
>.|TRBD2|TRBV7-7|TRBJ2-1
CASSSHTLAEQFF
TGTGCCAGCAGCTCCCATACACTAGCGGAGCAGTTCTTC
>.|.|TRBV7-2|TRBJ2-1
CASSDGWRNEQFF
TGTGCCAGCAGCGATGGTTGGAGGAATGAGCAGTTCTTC
>.|TRBD2|TRBV19|TRBJ2-5
CASSPGGLAVILETQYF
TGTGCCAGTAGTCCGGGGGGACTAGCGGTGATTTTGGAGACCCAGTACTTC
>.|.|TRBV19|TRBJ1-5
CATRIAGDVQPQHF
TGTGCCACCCGGATAGCAGGGGACGTTCAGCCCCAGCATTTT
>.|.|TRBV15|TRBJ1-5
CATSRDREGDSNQPQHF
TGTGCCACCAGCAGAGATAGGGAGGGGGATAGCAATCAGCCCCAGCATTTT
>few|.|TRBV28|TRBJ2-7
CASSSRWGDSDEQYF
TGTGCCAGCAGTTCCCGGTGGGGCGATTCAGACGAGCAGTACTTC
>once|TRBD1|TRBV29-1|TRBJ1-1
CSVEETGGYTEAFF
TGCAGCGTTGAAGAGACAGGGGGCTACACTGAAGCTTTCTTT
>few|.|TRBV6-1|TRBJ1-1
CASLTGLFQGEAFF
TGTGCCAGCCTTACAGGGTTATTTCAAGGTGAAGCTTTCTTT
>.|TRBD2|TRBV7-2|TRBJ2-3
CASSREAGGPPLLRDTQYF
TGTGCCAGCAGCCGTGAGGCGGGAGGGCCGCCTTTACTAAGAGATACGCAGTATTTT
>few|.|TRBV28|TRBJ1-4
CASSSRGGNLEKLFF
TGTGCCAGCAGTTCGAGGGGGGGAAATCTTGAAAAACTGTTTTTT
>.|TRBD1|TRBV15|TRBJ2-7
CATSPELDRVYEQYF
TGTGCCACCAGTCCCGAGCTGGACAGGGTCTACGAGCAGTACTTC
>.|.|TRBV27|TRBJ2-1
CASSLSSDNEQFF
TGTGCCAGCAGTTTATCGTCGGACAATGAGCAGTTCTTC
>few|TRBD2|TRBV18|TRBJ2-2
CASSPELAGALAGELFF
TGTGCCAGCTCGCCCGAACTAGCGGGAGCATTGGCGGGGGAGCTGTTTTTT
>.|TRBD2|TRBV28|TRBJ2-1
CASSLLAGAYNEQFF
TGTGCCAGCAGTTTATTGGCGGGAGCCTACAATGAGCAGTTCTTC
>few|.|TRBV6-6|TRBJ2-5
CASSTQETQYF
TGTGCCAGCAGTACACAAGAGACCCAGTACTTC
>.|TRBD2|TRBV9|TRBJ2-3
CASSAAYGTTSTDTQYF
TGTGCCAGCAGCGCAGCCTACGGGACTACCAGCACAGATACGCAGTATTTT
>.|TRBD1|TRBV7-8|TRBJ2-5
CASSLVRTGGQETQYF
TGTGCCAGCAGCTTAGTCCGGACAGGGGGCCAAGAGACCCAGTACTTC
>.|TRBD2|TRBV2|TRBJ2-3
CASSDKAGDTTDTQYF
TGTGCCAGCAGTGACAAAGCGGGAGACACCACAGATACGCAGTATTTT
>once|TRBD2|TRBV4-3|TRBJ2-3
CASSGRDYEGDTQYF
TGCGCCAGCAGCGGGCGGGACTACGAGGGGGATACGCAGTATTTT
>.|TRBD2|TRBV7-9|TRBJ2-1
CASSLVAGDNEQFF
TGTGCCAGCAGCTTAGTTGCGGGGGACAATGAGCAGTTCTTC
>.|.|TRBV15|TRBJ1-5
CATSRVGAGENQPQHF
TGTGCCACCAGCAGAGTAGGGGCAGGGGAAAATCAGCCCCAGCATTTT
>once|.|TRBV4-2|TRBJ1-1
CASSLEPQGPEAFF
TGTGCCAGCAGCCTCGAACCCCAGGGCCCTGAAGCTTTCTTT
>.|.|TRBV29-1|TRBJ1-1
CSGSGGVDTEAFF
TGCAGCGGCTCGGGGGGTGTCGACACTGAAGCTTTCTTT
>.|TRBD1|TRBV19|TRBJ2-7
CASRRTGQGFSEQYF
TGTGCCAGTAGGAGGACAGGACAGGGGTTTAGCGAGCAGTACTTC
>few|TRBD1|TRBV30|TRBJ2-1
CAWSSDRVVNEQFF
TGTGCCTGGAGCTCTGACAGGGTTGTCAATGAGCAGTTCTTC
>.|.|TRBV6-1|TRBJ1-3
CASSSRVYSGNTIYF
TGTGCCAGCAGTTCCAGGGTCTACTCTGGAAACACCATATATTTT
>.|TRBD1|TRBV19|TRBJ2-7
CASSIAQGAKYEQYF
TGTGCCAGTAGTATAGCCCAGGGGGCTAAGTACGAGCAGTACTTC
>few|TRBD1|TRBV5-4|TRBJ1-1
CASSRDRGNTEAFF
TGTGCCAGCAGCAGAGACAGGGGGAACACTGAAGCTTTCTTT
>.|TRBD1|TRBV6-5|TRBJ1-1
CASRQGALITEAFF
TGTGCCAGCAGACAGGGGGCGTTAATCACTGAAGCTTTCTTT
>.|.|TRBV6-5|TRBJ2-7
CASSYDRNYEQYF
TGTGCCAGCAGTTACGACAGGAACTACGAGCAGTACTTC